The rows below give T cell receptor beta chains drawn from one sample of a study of blood T cells in healthy people across ages. TCRdb re-analysed the 5' RACE reads in MiXCR, keeping a single row per CDR3 protein. The table lists about 780,000 distinct CDR3 sequences, about 46% of them singletons, with 15% to 20% in the top ten. The sequenced material came from blood. Receptor source: a man older than 75 in good health. The CDR3 runs from the conserved cysteine through the conserved F or W. D genes are given only for firm matches. The size field is filled for only some rows; it gives once, few, many or a size class.

TRBD2 | - | TRBJ2-5 | 16 | TRBV20-1 | TGCAGTGCTGGCTCTAGCGGGAGGGCCCCTTACAATGAGCAGTACTTC | CSAGSSGRAPYNEQYF
TRBD2 | - | TRBJ2-7 | 15 | TRBV4-3 | TGCGCCAGCAGCCAAGATGGGACTAGATTCGATGAGCAGTACTTC | CASSQDGTRFDEQYF
- | - | TRBJ1-4 | 14 | TRBV11-2 | TGTGCCAGCAGCTTAGTGGGGAGGAGTGAAAAACTGTTTTTT | CASSLVGRSEKLFF
- | - | TRBJ1-2 | 12 | TRBV20-1 | TGCAGTGCCCAGCTCCTGTCGAGGGGCTACACCTTC | CSAQLLSRGYTF
TRBD2 | - | TRBJ2-3 | 17 | TRBV5-6 | TGTGCCAGCAGCCGAGGGACTAGCGGGGGTTTGACAGATACGCAGTATTTT | CASSRGTSGGLTDTQYF
TRBD1 | - | TRBJ2-2 | 14 | TRBV3-1 | TGTGCCAGCGGACAGGGGGCGAACACCGGGGAGCTGTTTTTT | CASGQGANTGELFF
TRBD1 | few | TRBJ1-4 | 15 | TRBV20-1 | TGCAGTGCTAGAGGGGGGACAGGGATTAGTGAAAAACTGTTTTTT | CSARGGTGISEKLFF
TRBD2 | few | TRBJ2-6 | 17 | TRBV7-2 | TGTGCCAGCCGCTCTGGCGGGAGCCTCTCTGGGGCCAACGTCCTGACTTTC | CASRSGGSLSGANVLTF
TRBD1 | - | TRBJ2-7 | 15 | TRBV7-2 | TGTGCCAGCGGCTTGGAAGGGACAGGGGCCTACGAGCAGTACTTC | CASGLEGTGAYEQYF
TRBD2 | - | TRBJ2-1 | 14 | TRBV10-3 | TGTGCCGCCACCTCTAGCGGGAGGGACAATGAGCAGTTCTTC | CAATSSGRDNEQFF
TRBD1 | - | TRBJ2-1 | 15 | TRBV7-2 | TGTGCCAGCAGCTGGTCGGGACAGGGGATTAATGAGCAGTTCTTC | CASSWSGQGINEQFF
- | - | TRBJ1-4 | 13 | TRBV12-3/TRBV12-4 | TGTGCCAGCAGGCCGTTGGGGGGTGAAAAACTGTTTTTT | CASRPLGGEKLFF
- | - | TRBJ2-7 | 12 | TRBV6-6 | TGTGCCAGCACCAATGGGGGTTACGAGCAGTACTTC | CASTNGGYEQYF
- | few | TRBJ2-3 | 19 | TRBV12-3/TRBV12-4 | TGTGCCAGCGCCCGGCGGCTAGCCGGCATGACGATGAGCACAGATACGCAGTATTTT | CASARRLAGMTMSTDTQYF
TRBD1 | few | TRBJ2-7 | 15 | TRBV20-1 | TGCAGTGCAGAACCGGGACAGAAGTTCTCCTACGAGCAGTACTTC | CSAEPGQKFSYEQYF
TRBD2 | many | TRBJ2-6 | 21 | TRBV20-1 | TGCAGTGCTAGAGATCTCGGAGGAACCGGGACTAGCGGGACTGGGGCCAACGTCCTGACTTTC | CSARDLGGTGTSGTGANVLTF
- | few | TRBJ2-5 | 15 | TRBV11-2 | TGTGCCAGCAGCTTAGTAGGAGAGACGCAAGAGACCCAGTACTTC | CASSLVGETQETQYF
TRBD2 | few | TRBJ2-1 | 14 | TRBV24-1 | TGTGCCACCAGTGACCGGACTAGCCACAATGAGCAGTTCTTC | CATSDRTSHNEQFF
- | - | TRBJ2-3 | 14 | TRBV6-1 | TGTGCCAGCACGGTCGATGGGGGAACAGATACGCAGTATTTT | CASTVDGGTDTQYF
- | - | TRBJ1-6 | 15 | TRBV2 | TGTGCCAGCAGTGCAACGGACGCCAGGAATTCACCCCTCCACTTT | CASSATDARNSPLHF
- | few | TRBJ1-3 | 12 | TRBV12-3/TRBV12-4 | TGTGCCAGCAGTTTTGGTGGAAACACCATATATTTT | CASSFGGNTIYF
TRBD1 | - | TRBJ1-2 | 15 | TRBV7-9 | TGTGCCAGCAGCTTGGGGTCGGGACAGGGGACCGGCTACACCTTC | CASSLGSGQGTGYTF
- | - | TRBJ1-2 | 14 | TRBV20-1 | TGCAGTGCTGTTCTCGGGACGTCGGGGTATGGCTACACCTTC | CSAVLGTSGYGYTF
TRBD2 | - | TRBJ2-1 | 17 | TRBV29-1 | TGCAGCGTTCCTTCTAGCGGGAGGCGATATTTAAGCGATGAGCAGTTCTTC | CSVPSSGRRYLSDEQFF
- | many | TRBJ1-5 | 15 | TRBV5-6 | TGTGCCAGCAGTATTGGGGCCCAAGGAAATCAGCCCCAGCATTTT | CASSIGAQGNQPQHF
- | - | TRBJ2-7 | 15 | TRBV27 | TGTGCCAGCAGTTTTATACAGGTCGGCTCCTACGAGCAGTACTTC | CASSFIQVGSYEQYF
- | - | TRBJ2-1 | 14 | TRBV7-2 | TGTGCCAGCAGCTTGGCAAGGAGGAGTTCTGAGCAGTTCTTC | CASSLARRSSEQFF
- | many | TRBJ2-1 | 19 | TRBV5-1 | TGCGCCAGCAGTCGTCGTTGGGCCCAAGGGGGTTACACATTCGATGAGCAGTTCTTC | CASSRRWAQGGYTFDEQFF
- | many | TRBJ2-5 | 12 | TRBV2 | TGTGCCAGCAGCCTGTACCAAGAGACCCAGTACTTC | CASSLYQETQYF
TRBD1 | few | TRBJ2-7 | 15 | TRBV6-1 | TGTGCCAGCAGGCCCCGGGACAGGGGGTCTTACGAGCAGTACTTC | CASRPRDRGSYEQYF
TRBD1 | few | TRBJ1-4 | 14 | TRBV30 | TGTGCCTGGGGCCGGACAGGTCCTAATGAAAAACTGTTTTTT | CAWGRTGPNEKLFF
- | many | TRBJ2-7 | 16 | TRBV15 | TGTGCCACCAGCAGAGAAGGCGGCAGTAGCTCCTACGAGCAGTACTTC | CATSREGGSSSYEQYF
TRBD2 | - | TRBJ2-1 | 13 | TRBV2 | TGTGCCAGCAAGACTAGCGGGGACAATGAGCAGTTCTTC | CASKTSGDNEQFF
- | many | TRBJ2-3 | 15 | TRBV29-1 | TGCAGCGTTGGAGCCGGGATCCAACGCACAGATACGCAGTATTTT | CSVGAGIQRTDTQYF
- | - | TRBJ2-5 | 13 | TRBV12-3/TRBV12-4 | TGTGCCAGCAGTGCAATACTAGCAAATGAGCAGTACTTC | CASSAILANEQYF
TRBD2 | - | TRBJ2-5 | 16 | TRBV18 | TGTGCCAGCTCACGATCCGAACTAGCGGGAGATTTGGAGCAGTACTTC | CASSRSELAGDLEQYF
TRBD2 | few | TRBJ2-3 | 15 | TRBV5-1 | TGCGCCAGCAGCACCCAAACTAGCGCCAGAGATACGCAGTATTTT | CASSTQTSARDTQYF
TRBD2 | - | TRBJ2-3 | 15 | TRBV20-1 | TGCAGTGCTAGCGGTTCTAGCGGACGCACAGATACGCAGTATTTT | CSASGSSGRTDTQYF